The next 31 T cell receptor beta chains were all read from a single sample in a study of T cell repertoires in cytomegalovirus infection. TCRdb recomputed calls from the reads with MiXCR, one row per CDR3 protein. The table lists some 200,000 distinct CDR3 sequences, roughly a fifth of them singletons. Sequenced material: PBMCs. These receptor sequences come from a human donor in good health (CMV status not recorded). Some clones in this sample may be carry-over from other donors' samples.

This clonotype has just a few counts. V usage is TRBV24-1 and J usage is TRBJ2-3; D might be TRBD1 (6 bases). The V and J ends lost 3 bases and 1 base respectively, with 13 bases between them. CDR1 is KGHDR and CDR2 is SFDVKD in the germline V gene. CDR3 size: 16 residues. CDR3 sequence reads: CATSDIQGWGTDTQYF. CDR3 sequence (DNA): TGTGCCACCAGTGATATACAGGGTTGGGGCACAGATACGCAGTATTTT.

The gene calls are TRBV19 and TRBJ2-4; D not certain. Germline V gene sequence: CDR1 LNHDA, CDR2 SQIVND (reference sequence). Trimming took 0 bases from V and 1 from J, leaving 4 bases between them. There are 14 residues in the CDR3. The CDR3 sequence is CASSIEWAKNIQYF. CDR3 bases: TGTGCCAGTAGTATAGAGTGGGCCAAAAACATTCAGTACTTC. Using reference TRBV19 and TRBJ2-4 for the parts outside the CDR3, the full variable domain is DGGITQSPKYLFRKEGQNVTLSCEQNLNHDAMYWYRQDPGQGLRLIYYSQIVNDFQKGDIAEGYSVSREKKESFPLTVTSAQKNPTAFYLCASSIEWAKNIQYFGAGTRLSVL.

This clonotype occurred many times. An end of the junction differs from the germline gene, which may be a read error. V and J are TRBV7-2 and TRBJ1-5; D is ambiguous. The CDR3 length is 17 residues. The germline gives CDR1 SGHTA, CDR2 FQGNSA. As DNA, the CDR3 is TGTGCCAGCAGCCTAGCCGGCAGAAAATATAGCAATCAGCCCCAGCATTTT. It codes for CASSLAGRKYSNQPQHF.

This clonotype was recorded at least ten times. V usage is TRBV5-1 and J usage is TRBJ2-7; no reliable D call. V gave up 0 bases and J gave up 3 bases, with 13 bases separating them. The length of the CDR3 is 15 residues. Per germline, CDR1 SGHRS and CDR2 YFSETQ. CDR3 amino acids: CASSLVPHPNYEQYF. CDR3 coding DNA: TGCGCCAGCAGCTTGGTTCCCCACCCCAACTACGAGCAGTACTTC.

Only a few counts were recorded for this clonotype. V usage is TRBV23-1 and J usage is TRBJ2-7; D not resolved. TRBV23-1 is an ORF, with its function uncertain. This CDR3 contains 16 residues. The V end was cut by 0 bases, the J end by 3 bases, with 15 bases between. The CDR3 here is CASSQSVKGRFYEQYF. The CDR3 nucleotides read TGCGCCAGCAGTCAATCGGTAAAGGGTCGGTTCTACGAGCAGTACTTC.

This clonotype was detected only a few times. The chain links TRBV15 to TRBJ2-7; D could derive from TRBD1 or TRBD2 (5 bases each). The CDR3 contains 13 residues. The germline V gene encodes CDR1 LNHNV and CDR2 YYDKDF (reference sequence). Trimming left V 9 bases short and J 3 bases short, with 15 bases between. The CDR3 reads CATGDALDYEQYF. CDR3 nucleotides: TGTGCCACTGGGGACGCCCTAGACTACGAGCAGTACTTC. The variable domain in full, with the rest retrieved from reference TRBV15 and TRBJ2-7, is DAMVIQNPRYQVTQFGKPVTLSCSQTLNHNVMYWYQQKSSQAPKLLFHYYDKDFNNEADTPDNFQSRRPNTSFCFLDIRSPGLGDTAMYLCATGDALDYEQYFGPGTRLTVT.

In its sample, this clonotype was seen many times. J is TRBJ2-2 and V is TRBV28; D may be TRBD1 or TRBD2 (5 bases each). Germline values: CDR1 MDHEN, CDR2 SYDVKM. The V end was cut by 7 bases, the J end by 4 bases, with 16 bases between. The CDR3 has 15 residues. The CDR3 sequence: CASNQGGGPTGELFF. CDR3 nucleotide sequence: TGTGCCAGCAACCAGGGTGGCGGGCCCACCGGGGAGCTGTTTTTT.

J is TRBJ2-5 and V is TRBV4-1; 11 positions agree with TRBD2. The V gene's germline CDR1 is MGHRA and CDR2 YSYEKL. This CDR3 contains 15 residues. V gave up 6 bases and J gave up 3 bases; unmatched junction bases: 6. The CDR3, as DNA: TGCGCCAGCAGGGATGTGGGACTAGCGGAAGAGACCCAGTACTTC. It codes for CASRDVGLAEETQYF.

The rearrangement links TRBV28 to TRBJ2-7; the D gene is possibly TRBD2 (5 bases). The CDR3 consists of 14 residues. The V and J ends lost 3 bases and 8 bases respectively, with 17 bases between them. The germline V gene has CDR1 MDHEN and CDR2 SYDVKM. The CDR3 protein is CASSFSLAPHKQYF. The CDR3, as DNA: TGTGCCAGCAGTTTCTCCCTAGCTCCACACAAGCAGTACTTC.

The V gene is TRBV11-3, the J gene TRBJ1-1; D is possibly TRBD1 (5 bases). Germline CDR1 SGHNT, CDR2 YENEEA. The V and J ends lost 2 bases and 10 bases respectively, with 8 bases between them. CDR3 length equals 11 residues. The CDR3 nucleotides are TGTGCCAGCAGCTTACTAGGGACAGCTTTCTTT. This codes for CASSLLGTAFF.

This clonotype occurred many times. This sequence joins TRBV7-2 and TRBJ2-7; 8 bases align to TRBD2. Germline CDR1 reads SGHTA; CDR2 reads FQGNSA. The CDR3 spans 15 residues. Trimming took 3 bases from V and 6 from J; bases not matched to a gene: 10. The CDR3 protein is CASSLGPAGVSEQYF. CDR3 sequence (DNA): TGTGCCAGCAGCTTGGGGCCAGCGGGAGTATCCGAGCAGTACTTC.

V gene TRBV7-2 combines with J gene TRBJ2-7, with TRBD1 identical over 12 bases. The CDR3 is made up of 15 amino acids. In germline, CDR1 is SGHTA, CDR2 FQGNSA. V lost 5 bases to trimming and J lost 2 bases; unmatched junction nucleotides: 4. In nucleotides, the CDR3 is TGTGCCAGCAGCCTACGGGACAGGGGGCCCTACGAGCAGTACTTC. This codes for CASSLRDRGPYEQYF.

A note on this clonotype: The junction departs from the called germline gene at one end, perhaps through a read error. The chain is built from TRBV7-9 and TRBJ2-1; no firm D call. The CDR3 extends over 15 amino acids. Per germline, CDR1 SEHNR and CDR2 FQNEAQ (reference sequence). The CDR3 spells CANSLDGHPYNEQFF. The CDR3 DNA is TGTGCCAACAGCTTAGACGGGCACCCTTACAATGAGCAGTTCTTC. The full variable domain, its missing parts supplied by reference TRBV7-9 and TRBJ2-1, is DTGVSQNPRHKITKRGQNVTFRCDPISEHNRLYWYRQTLGQGPEFLTYFQNEAQLEKSRLLSDRFSAERPKGSFSTLEIQRTEQGDSAMYLCANSLDGHPYNEQFFGPGTRLTVL.

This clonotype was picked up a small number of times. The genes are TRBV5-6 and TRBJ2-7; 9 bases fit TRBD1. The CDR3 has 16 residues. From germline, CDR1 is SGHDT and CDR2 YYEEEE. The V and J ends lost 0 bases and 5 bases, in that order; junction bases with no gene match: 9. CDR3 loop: CASSLALGQGLDEQYF. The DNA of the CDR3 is TGTGCCAGCAGCTTGGCACTCGGACAGGGGTTAGACGAGCAGTACTTC.

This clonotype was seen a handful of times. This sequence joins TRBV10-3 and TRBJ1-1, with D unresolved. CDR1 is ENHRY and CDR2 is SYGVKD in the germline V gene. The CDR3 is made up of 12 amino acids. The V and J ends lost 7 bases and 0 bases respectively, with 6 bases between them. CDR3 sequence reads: CAIKSVNTEAFF. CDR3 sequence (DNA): TGTGCCATCAAATCGGTGAACACTGAAGCTTTCTTT.

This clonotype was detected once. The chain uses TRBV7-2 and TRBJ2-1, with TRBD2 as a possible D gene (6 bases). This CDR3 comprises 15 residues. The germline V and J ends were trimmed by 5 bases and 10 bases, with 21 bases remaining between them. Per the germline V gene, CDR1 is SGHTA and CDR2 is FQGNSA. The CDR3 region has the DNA TGTGCCAGCAGCCCCCAGCAGGGCGGGATCGGGGAGCAGTTCTTC. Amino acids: CASSPQQGGIGEQFF.

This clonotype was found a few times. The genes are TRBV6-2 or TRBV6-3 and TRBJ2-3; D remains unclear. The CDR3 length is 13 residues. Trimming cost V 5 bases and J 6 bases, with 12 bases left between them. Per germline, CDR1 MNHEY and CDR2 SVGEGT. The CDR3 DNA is TGTGCCAGCAGTCCGCATTTTAGGGATACGCAGTATTTT. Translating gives CASSPHFRDTQYF.

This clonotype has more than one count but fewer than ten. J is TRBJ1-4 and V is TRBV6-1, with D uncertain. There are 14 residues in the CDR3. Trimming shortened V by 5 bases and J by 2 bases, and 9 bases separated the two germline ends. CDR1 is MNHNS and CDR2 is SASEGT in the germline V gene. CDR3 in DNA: TGTGCCAGCAGTCCGGTTCGGACTAATGAAAAACTGTTTTTT. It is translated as CASSPVRTNEKLFF.

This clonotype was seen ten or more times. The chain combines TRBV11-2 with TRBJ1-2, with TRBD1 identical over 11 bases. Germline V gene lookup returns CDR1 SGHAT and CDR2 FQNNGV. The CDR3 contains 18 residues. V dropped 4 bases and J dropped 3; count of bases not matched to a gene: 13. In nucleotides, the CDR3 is TGTGCCAGCAGCTCAGTACGCTCCCGGACAGGGGGCGACTATGGCTACACCTTC. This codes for CASSSVRSRTGGDYGYTF.

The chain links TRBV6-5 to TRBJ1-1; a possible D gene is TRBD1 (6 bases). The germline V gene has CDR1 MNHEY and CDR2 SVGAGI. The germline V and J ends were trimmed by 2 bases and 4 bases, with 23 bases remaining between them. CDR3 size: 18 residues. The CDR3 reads CASSYAGGARDGGTEAFF. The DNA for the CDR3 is TGTGCCAGCAGTTACGCTGGGGGGGCGCGAGATGGAGGCACTGAAGCTTTCTTT.

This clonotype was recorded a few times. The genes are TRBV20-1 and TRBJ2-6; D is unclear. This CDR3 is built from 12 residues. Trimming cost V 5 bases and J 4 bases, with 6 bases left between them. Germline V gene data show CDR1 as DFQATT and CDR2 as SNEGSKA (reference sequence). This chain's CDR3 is CSASTGANVLTF. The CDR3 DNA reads TGCAGTGCTTCCACCGGGGCCAACGTCCTGACTTTC.

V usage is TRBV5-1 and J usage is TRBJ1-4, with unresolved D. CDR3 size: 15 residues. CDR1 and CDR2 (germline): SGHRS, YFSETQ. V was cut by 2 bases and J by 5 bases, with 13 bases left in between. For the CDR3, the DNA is TGCGCCAGCAGCTTCTCAGGAGGCCCGAATGAAAAACTGTTTTTT. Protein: CASSFSGGPNEKLFF.

The DNA for the CDR3 is TGCGCCAGCAGCTTAATCGGTGCGGGGAGGAACACTGAAGCTTTCTTT. This codes for CASSLIGAGRNTEAFF. This sequence joins TRBV5-1 and TRBJ1-1, with unresolved D. V lost 2 bases to trimming and J lost 1 base, with 15 bases between them. The CDR3 contains 16 residues. Germline CDR1 SGHRS, CDR2 YFSETQ.

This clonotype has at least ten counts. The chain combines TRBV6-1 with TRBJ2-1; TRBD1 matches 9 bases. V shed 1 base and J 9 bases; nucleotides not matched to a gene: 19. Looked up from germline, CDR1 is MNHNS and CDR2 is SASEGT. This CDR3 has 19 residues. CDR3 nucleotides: TGTGCCAGCAGTGAAGGGACAGGGGTATTCCCTGGCCATCGTGCTGAGCAGTTCTTC. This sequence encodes CASSEGTGVFPGHRAEQFF.

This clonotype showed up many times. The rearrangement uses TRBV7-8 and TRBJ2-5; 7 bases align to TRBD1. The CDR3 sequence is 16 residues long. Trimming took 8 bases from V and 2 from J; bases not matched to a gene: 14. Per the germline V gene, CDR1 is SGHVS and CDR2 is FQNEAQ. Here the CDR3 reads CASGTGWTGTQETQYF. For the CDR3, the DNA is TGTGCCAGCGGAACCGGTTGGACAGGAACTCAAGAGACCCAGTACTTC. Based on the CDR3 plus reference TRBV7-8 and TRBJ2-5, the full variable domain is GAGVSQSPRYKVAKRGQDVALRCDPISGHVSLFWYQQALGQGPEFLTYFQNEAQLDKSGLPSDRFFAERPEGSVSTLKIQRTQQEDSAVYLCASGTGWTGTQETQYFGPGTRLLVL.

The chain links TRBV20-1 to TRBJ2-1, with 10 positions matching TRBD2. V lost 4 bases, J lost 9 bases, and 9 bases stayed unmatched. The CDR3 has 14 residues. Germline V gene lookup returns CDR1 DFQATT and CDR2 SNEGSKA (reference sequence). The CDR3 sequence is CSATLSGRAGEQFF. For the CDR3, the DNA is TGCAGTGCTACTCTCAGCGGGAGGGCCGGTGAGCAGTTCTTC.

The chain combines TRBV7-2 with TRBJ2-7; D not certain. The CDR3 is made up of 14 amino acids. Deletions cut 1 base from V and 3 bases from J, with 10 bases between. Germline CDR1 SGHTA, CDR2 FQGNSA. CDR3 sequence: CASSLGPRSYEQYF. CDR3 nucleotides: TGTGCCAGCAGCTTAGGGCCAAGGAGCTACGAGCAGTACTTC.

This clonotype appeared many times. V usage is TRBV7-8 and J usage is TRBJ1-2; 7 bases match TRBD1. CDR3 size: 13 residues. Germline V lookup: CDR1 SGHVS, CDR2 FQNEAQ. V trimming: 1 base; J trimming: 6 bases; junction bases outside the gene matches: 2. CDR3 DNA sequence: TGTGCCAGCAGCTTAGTTCAGGGGGATGGCTACACCTTC. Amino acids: CASSLVQGDGYTF.

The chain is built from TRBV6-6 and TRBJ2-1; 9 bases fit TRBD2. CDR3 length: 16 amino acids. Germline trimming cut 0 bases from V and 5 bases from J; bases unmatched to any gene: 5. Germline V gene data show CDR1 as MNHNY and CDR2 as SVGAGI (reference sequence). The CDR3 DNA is TGTGCCAGCAGTTACTCGGCGGGGGGGGGGAACAATGAGCAGTTCTTC. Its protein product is CASSYSAGGGNNEQFF.

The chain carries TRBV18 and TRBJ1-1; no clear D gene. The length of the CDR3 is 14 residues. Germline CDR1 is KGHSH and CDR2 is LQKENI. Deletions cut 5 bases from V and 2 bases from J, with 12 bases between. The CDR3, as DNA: TGTGCCAGCTCAACCGGACGGGGAAACACTGAAGCTTTCTTT. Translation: CASSTGRGNTEAFF.

CDR3 DNA sequence: TGTGCCAGCAGCTTAGGGGACAGTAACTACGAGCAGTACTTC. Protein product: CASSLGDSNYEQYF. This sequence joins TRBV7-6 and TRBJ2-7; the match to TRBD1 covers 7 bases. V lost 1 base and J lost 3; bases outside the gene matches: 3. The CDR3 consists of 14 residues. CDR1 and CDR2 from the germline V gene are SGHVS and FNYEAQ. Combining the CDR3 with reference TRBV7-6 and TRBJ2-7 gives the whole variable domain GAGVSQSPRYKVTKRGQDVALRCDPISGHVSLYWYRQALGQGPEFLTYFNYEAQQDKSGLPNDRFSAERPEGSISTLTIQRTEQRDSAMYRCASSLGDSNYEQYFGPGTRLTVT.